This TCR beta chain was identified in a study of blood T cell repertoires in COVID-19. Study context: Sources were T cells, B-cell-depleted T cells, or PBMCs; the material itself was cDNA or gDNA.

As processed by the authors: Quantification of nucleated cells was approximated via reference gene primer amplification. Data came from immunoSEQ multiplex PCR; TCRdb stores just in-frame clones and leaves some out. V and J calls and clone size are given by that table; D and trimming were obtained from the DNA. The table shows 150,000 to 200,000 clones, with roughly 88% occurring only once. This CDR3 is built from 13 residues. V lost 3 bases to trimming and J lost 6 bases, with 11 bases between them. Germline CDR1 and CDR2: LNHDA and SQIVND (reference sequence). Cohort assignment relied on participant-reported clinical history. For recovered donors of Cohort 3, there were two negative PCRs, clearance, or symptom resolution.

This chain joins TRBV19 and TRBJ1-2, with D unresolved. The clonotype comes from a young woman who had recovered from COVID-19. Sequences were obtained from PBMCs or T cells enriched from blood (not recorded which). In DNA form, the CDR3 reads TGTGCCAGTAGTATGTCGACGGAGGATGGCTACACCTTC. It codes for CASSMSTEDGYTF.